The rows below give T cell receptor beta chains drawn from one sample of a study of human T cells and chemical hapten exposure. TCRdb analysed the RACE reads with MiXCR anew, one entry per CDR3 protein. The sample has approximately 350,000 distinct CDR3 sequences, roughly 6% seen once. Specimen: whole blood, collected in connection with sensitization to the hapten diphenylcyclopropenone (DPC). The receptors were gathered from a young woman with alopecia areata. Some clones in this sample may be carry-over from other donors' samples. CDR3s include the opening cysteine and the closing phenylalanine or tryptophan. Fields, in order: J gene, D gene, clone size, V gene, CDR3 DNA, CDR3 protein. A D gene is named only where the DNA matches it firmly. Expanded clones get a size class; other rows say once, few or many, or leave the size out.

TRBJ2-7 | . | . | TRBV7-9 | TGTGCCAGCAGCTTAAGGGCAGGTTACTACGAGCAGTACTTC | CASSLRAGYYEQYF
TRBJ1-5 | TRBD1 | many | TRBV6-2/TRBV6-3 | TGTGCCAGCAGGTTCGGGACAGGGGGGTATCAGCCCCAGCATTTT | CASRFGTGGYQPQHF
TRBJ2-7 | TRBD1 | . | TRBV7-9 | TGTGCCAGCAGCTCCGGGACAGGGCCCCTTGGGAGCTTC | CASSSGTGPLGSF
TRBJ1-1 | . | few | TRBV13 | TGTGCCAGCAGCCGTACAGGCCTGGGGGAGCAACTTCCAACCACTGAAGCTTTCTTT | CASSRTGLGEQLPTTEAFF
TRBJ1-5 | . | few | TRBV20-1 | TGCAGTGCTAGAGAGGGGGGTCAGAATCAGCCCCAGCATTTT | CSAREGGQNQPQHF
TRBJ2-2 | . | . | TRBV24-1 | TGTGCCACCAGTGATAGACCCCCCCAGGGGTTTACCGGGGAGCTGTTTTTT | CATSDRPPQGFTGELFF
TRBJ2-5 | . | many | TRBV28 | TGTGCCAGCAGTGGGGTAGTGCCACCTGGGGAGACCCAGTACTTC | CASSGVVPPGETQYF
TRBJ1-1 | TRBD1 | . | TRBV6-5 | TGTGCCAGCAGTTATTCTGGTTGGCCCGGCAGGGGGCGAACTGAAGCTTTCTTT | CASSYSGWPGRGRTEAFF
TRBJ2-7 | TRBD1 | . | TRBV13 | TGTGCCAGCAGCTTCGGACAGGGTGATGGGGAGCAGTACTTC | CASSFGQGDGEQYF
TRBJ1-6 | . | few | TRBV11-2 | TGTGCCAGCAGCTTAAGGCGGCAGGGGACTTCACCCCTCCACTTT | CASSLRRQGTSPLHF
TRBJ1-1 | . | . | TRBV25-1 | TGTGCCAGCAGCGGGGGGCTGGCCACTGAAGCTTTCTTT | CASSGGLATEAFF
TRBJ2-3 | . | many | TRBV2 | TGTGCCAGCAGTTATATCCGAAACACAGATACGCAGTATTTT | CASSYIRNTDTQYF
TRBJ1-1 | . | many | TRBV7-2 | TGTGCCAGCAGCTTTCAACAGGGAAGGGGCACTGAAGCTTTCTTT | CASSFQQGRGTEAFF
TRBJ1-6 | TRBD1 | many | TRBV5-1 | TGCGCCAGCAGCTTCCAGACAGGGGATAATTCACCCCTCCACTTT | CASSFQTGDNSPLHF
TRBJ1-2 | TRBD1 | many | TRBV9 | TGTGCCAGCAGCGAGAGGGACAGGGACGGCTATGGCTACACCTTC | CASSERDRDGYGYTF
TRBJ2-1 | . | . | TRBV4-3 | TGCGCCAGCAGCCCCGCCCCGGACCGTCGCAATGAGCAGTTCTTC | CASSPAPDRRNEQFF
TRBJ2-5 | . | . | TRBV7-8 | TGTGCCAGCAGCTTAGTGTCAGTTCAAGAGACCCAGTACTTC | CASSLVSVQETQYF
TRBJ1-5 | . | many | TRBV9 | TGTGCCAGCAGCGTAGCCAGGGATGATCAGCCCCAGCATTTT | CASSVARDDQPQHF
TRBJ2-1 | . | few | TRBV5-1 | TGCGCCAGCAGCCTGTGGGCCCACAATGAGCAGTTCTTC | CASSLWAHNEQFF
TRBJ2-1 | . | . | TRBV15 | TGTGCCACCAGCAGAGGCGATTTGTCGCATGAGCAGTTCTTC | CATSRGDLSHEQFF
TRBJ1-1 | . | . | TRBV6-6 | TGTGCCAGCACGTTAGGTCACCTCGACGCTTTCTTT | CASTLGHLDAFF
TRBJ1-1 | . | many | TRBV12-3/TRBV12-4 | TGTGCCAGCAGCTTAGGCAGGAACACTGAAGCTTTCTTT | CASSLGRNTEAFF
TRBJ2-5 | . | . | TRBV28 | TGTGCCAGCAGTCCCGCGGGACAGCAGAAAGAGACCCAGTACTTC | CASSPAGQQKETQYF
TRBJ2-1 | . | few | TRBV5-6 | TGTGCCAGCAGCTTGGCCTTTTTGGATGAGCAGTTCTTC | CASSLAFLDEQFF
TRBJ2-3 | . | . | TRBV6-2/TRBV6-3 | TGTGCCAGCAGCTACCCGCAAACTTCGGGGGCAGATACGCAGTATTTT | CASSYPQTSGADTQYF
TRBJ1-2 | . | . | TRBV5-6 | TGTGCCAGCAGCCCGTTAGGGGGGAACGGCTACACCTTC | CASSPLGGNGYTF
TRBJ1-3 | . | many | TRBV5-4 | TGTGCCAGCAGGCCGACAGCAGGAAACACCATATATTTT | CASRPTAGNTIYF
TRBJ1-5 | . | . | TRBV23-1 | TGCGCCAGCAGTCAGGGAAGTGGACAACTTAGCAATCAGCCCCAGCATTTT | CASSQGSGQLSNQPQHF
TRBJ2-1 | TRBD2 | few | TRBV6-2/TRBV6-3 | TGTGCCAGCAGCTCTAGCGGGGGGGCAAATGAGCAGTTCTTC | CASSSSGGANEQFF
TRBJ2-6 | . | . | TRBV5-1 | TGCGCCAGCAGCTTCGCCCCGAGGCAGCGCTCTGGGGCCAACGTCCTGACTTTC | CASSFAPRQRSGANVLTF
TRBJ1-2 | . | many | TRBV11-1 | TGTGCCAGCAGTAACGGGGAGTATGGCTACACCTTC | CASSNGEYGYTF
TRBJ2-3 | TRBD2 | few | TRBV9 | TGTGCCAGCAGCCCCCGACTAGCGGGGTCTAGCACAGATACGCAGTATTTT | CASSPRLAGSSTDTQYF
TRBJ1-6 | . | many | TRBV7-6 | TGTGCCAGCAGCCCCAGGGGTCCTAGCTCCTATAATTCACCCCTCCACTTT | CASSPRGPSSYNSPLHF
TRBJ1-6 | . | . | TRBV20-1 | TGCAGTGCTAGAGATAATTCACCCCTCCACTTT | CSARDNSPLHF
TRBJ2-3 | TRBD2 | many | TRBV2 | TGTGCCAGCAGTGACCGTGAGACTAGCGGGGCAGATACGCAGTATTTT | CASSDRETSGADTQYF
TRBJ1-1 | . | few | TRBV18 | TGTGCCAGCTCACCACAGACAGGTTCTGCAAACACTGAAGCTTTCTTT | CASSPQTGSANTEAFF
TRBJ2-3 | . | . | TRBV5-5 | TGTGCCAGCAGCCCAGGACAGTTAAACACAGATACGCAGTATTTT | CASSPGQLNTDTQYF
TRBJ1-3 | . | many | TRBV5-1 | TGCGCCAGCAGCTTGTATGGGGGCCCATCTGGAAACACCATATATTTT | CASSLYGGPSGNTIYF
TRBJ1-5 | . | . | TRBV12-3/TRBV12-4 | TGTGCCAGCAGCCCCAGGGGTCAGCCCCAGCATTTT | CASSPRGQPQHF